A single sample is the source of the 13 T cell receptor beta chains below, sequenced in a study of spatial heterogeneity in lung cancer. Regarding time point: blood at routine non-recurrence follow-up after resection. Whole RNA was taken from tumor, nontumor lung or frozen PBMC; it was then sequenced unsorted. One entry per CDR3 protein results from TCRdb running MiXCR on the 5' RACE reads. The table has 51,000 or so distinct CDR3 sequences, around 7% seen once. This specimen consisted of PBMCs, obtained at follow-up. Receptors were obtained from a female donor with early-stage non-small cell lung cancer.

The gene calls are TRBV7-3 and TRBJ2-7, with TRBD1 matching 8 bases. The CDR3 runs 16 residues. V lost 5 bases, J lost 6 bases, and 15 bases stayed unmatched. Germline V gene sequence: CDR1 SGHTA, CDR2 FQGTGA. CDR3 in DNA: TGTGCCAGCAGCCAGAACCCCGGGACAGGCCCCTGCGAGCAGTACTTC. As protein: CASSQNPGTGPCEQYF.

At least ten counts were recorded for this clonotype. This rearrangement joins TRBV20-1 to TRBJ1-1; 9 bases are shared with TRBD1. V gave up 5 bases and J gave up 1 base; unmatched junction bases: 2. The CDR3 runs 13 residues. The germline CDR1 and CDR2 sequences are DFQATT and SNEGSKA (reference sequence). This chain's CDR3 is CSAAGQGNTEAFF. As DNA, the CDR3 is TGCAGTGCTGCGGGACAGGGGAACACTGAAGCTTTCTTT.

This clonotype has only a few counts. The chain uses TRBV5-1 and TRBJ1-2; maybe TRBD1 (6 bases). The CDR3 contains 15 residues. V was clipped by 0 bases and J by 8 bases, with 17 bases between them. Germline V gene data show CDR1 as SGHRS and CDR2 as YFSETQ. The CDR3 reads CASSLGSGTPRGYTF. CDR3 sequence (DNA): TGCGCCAGCAGCTTGGGATCCGGGACACCAAGGGGCTACACCTTC. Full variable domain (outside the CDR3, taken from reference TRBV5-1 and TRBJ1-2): KAGVTQTPRYLIKTRGQQVTLSCSPISGHRSVSWYQQTPGQGLQFLFEYFSETQRNKGNFPGRFSGRQFSNSRSEMNVSTLELGDSALYLCASSLGSGTPRGYTFGSGTRLTVV.

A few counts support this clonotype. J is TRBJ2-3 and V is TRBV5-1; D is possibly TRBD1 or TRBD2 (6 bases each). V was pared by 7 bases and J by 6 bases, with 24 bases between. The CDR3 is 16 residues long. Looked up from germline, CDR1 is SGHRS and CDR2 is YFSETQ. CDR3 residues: CASSAGVTGDIDTQYF. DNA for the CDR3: TGCGCCAGCTCAGCAGGGGTGACGGGGGATATTGATACGCAGTATTTT.

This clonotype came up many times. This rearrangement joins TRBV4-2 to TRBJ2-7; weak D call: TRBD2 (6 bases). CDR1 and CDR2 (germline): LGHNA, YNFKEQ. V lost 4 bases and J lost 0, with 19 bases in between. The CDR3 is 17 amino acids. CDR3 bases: TGTGCCAGCAGCCCAAGGCCCCTAAGCGGGTACTCCTACGAGCAGTACTTC. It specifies CASSPRPLSGYSYEQYF.

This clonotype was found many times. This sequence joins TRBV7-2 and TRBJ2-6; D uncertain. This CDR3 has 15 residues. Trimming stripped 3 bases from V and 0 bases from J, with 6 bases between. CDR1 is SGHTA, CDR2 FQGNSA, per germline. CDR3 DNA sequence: TGTGCCAGCAGCTTCATGGCCTCTGGGGCCAACGTCCTGACTTTC. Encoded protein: CASSFMASGANVLTF.

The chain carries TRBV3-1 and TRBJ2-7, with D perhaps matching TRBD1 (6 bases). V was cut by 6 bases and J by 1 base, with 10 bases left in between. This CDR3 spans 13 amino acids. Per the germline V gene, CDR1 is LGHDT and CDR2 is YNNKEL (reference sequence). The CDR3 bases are TGTGCCAGCAGGCACCAGGGGTCCTACGAGCAGTACTTC. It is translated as CASRHQGSYEQYF.

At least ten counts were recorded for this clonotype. The CDR3 sequence: CASRGEGRGNQPQHF. The CDR3 DNA reads as TGTGCCAGCAGAGGGGAGGGAAGGGGCAATCAGCCCCAGCATTTT. This chain connects TRBV7-9 to TRBJ1-5, with D maybe TRBD1 (5 bases). Germline loops: CDR1 SEHNR, CDR2 FQNEAQ (reference sequence). This CDR3 has 15 residues. Trimming stripped 6 bases from V and 2 bases from J, with 14 bases between.

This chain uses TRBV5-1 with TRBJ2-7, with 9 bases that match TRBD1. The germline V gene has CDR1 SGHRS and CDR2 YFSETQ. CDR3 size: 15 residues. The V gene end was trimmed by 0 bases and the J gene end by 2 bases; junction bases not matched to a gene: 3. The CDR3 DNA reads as TGCGCCAGCAGCTTGGCCGGGACAGGGACCTACGAGCAGTACTTC. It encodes CASSLAGTGTYEQYF.

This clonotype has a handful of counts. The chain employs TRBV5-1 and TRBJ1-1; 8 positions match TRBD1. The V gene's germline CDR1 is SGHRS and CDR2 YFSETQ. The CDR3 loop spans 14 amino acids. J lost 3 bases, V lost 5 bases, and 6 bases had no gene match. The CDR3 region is CASSQGQGDTEAFF. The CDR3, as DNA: TGCGCCAGCAGTCAAGGACAGGGAGACACTGAAGCTTTCTTT. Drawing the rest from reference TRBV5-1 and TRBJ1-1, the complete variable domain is KAGVTQTPRYLIKTRGQQVTLSCSPISGHRSVSWYQQTPGQGLQFLFEYFSETQRNKGNFPGRFSGRQFSNSRSEMNVSTLELGDSALYLCASSQGQGDTEAFFGQGTRLTVV.

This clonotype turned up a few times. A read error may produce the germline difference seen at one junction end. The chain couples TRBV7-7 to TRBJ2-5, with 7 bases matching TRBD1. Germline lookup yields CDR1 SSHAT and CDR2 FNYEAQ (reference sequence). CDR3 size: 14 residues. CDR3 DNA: TGTGCTAGCAGCTCAGACAGGGCGACAGAGACCCAGTACTTC. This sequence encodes CASSSDRATETQYF.

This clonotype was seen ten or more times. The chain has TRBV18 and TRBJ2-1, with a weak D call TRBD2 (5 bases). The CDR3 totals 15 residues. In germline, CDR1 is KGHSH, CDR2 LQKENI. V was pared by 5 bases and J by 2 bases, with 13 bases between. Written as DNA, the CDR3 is TGTGCCAGCTCATCCTCTACCGGGACCTACAATGAGCAGTTCTTC. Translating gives CASSSSTGTYNEQFF.

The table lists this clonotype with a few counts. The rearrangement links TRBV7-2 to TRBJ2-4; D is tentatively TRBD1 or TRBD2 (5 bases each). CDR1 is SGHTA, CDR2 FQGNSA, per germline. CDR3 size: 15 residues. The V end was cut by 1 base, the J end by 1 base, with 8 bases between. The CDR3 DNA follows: TGTGCCAGCAGCTTAGGAGGGGCCGCCAAAAACATTCAGTACTTC. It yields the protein CASSLGGAAKNIQYF. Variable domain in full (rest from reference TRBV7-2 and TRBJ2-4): GAGVSQSPSNKVTEKGKDVELRCDPISGHTALYWYRQSLGQGLEFLIYFQGNSAPDKSGLPSDRFSAERTGGSVSTLTIQRTQQEDSAVYLCASSLGGAAKNIQYFGAGTRLSVL.